The 24 T cell receptor beta chains below were found in one sample sequenced in a study of cytomegalovirus exposure and HLA in healthy donors. The PCR was carried out with 60 Vbeta primers and 13 Jbeta primers. Repertoires were generated with immunoSEQ multiplex PCR, while TCRdb's copy carries only in-frame clones and drops some. The sample includes 120,000 to 150,000 clones, more than 60% of them seen just once. The sequencing sample was made of PBMCs. These receptors all come from a male donor in good health and CMV-seronegative.

This rearrangement joins TRBV10-2 to TRBJ1-1; D gene ambiguous. The CDR3 is 15 amino acids. Germline lookup yields CDR1 WSHSY and CDR2 SAAADI. The V end lost 0 bases, the J end lost 4 bases, and 12 bases lay between the germline ends. CDR3 DNA: TGCGCCAGCAGTGAGTCCTCTCCGGGTTTCACTGAAGCTTTCTTT. Translating it yields CASSESSPGFTEAFF.

This clone was observed a single time. The chain links TRBV18 to TRBJ1-5; the match to TRBD1 covers 7 bases. Unmatched junction bases numbered 5, after V lost 3 bases and J lost 3 bases. The CDR3 has 15 amino acids. The germline V gene encodes CDR1 KGHSH and CDR2 LQKENI. CDR3 in DNA: TGTGCCAGCTCACCTATGGGACAGATCAATCAGCCCCAGCATTTT. Amino acid sequence: CASSPMGQINQPQHF.

A few counts support this clone. V and J are TRBV5-4 and TRBJ2-1, with no clear D. This CDR3 has 13 residues. V lost 0 bases and J 6 bases, leaving 7 bases between the germline ends. Germline CDR1 and CDR2: SGHNT and YYREEE (reference sequence). DNA for the CDR3: TGTGCCAGCAGCTTGGGGCAAGTCAATGAGCAGTTCTTC. Translating gives CASSLGQVNEQFF.

The chain combines TRBV29-1 with TRBJ1-2; possible D gene TRBD1, 6 bases. Trimming left V 3 bases short and J 4 bases short, with 18 bases between. Germline loops: CDR1 SQVTM, CDR2 ANQGSEA. The CDR3 runs 15 residues. The CDR3: CSVDSLGRGRYGYTF. CDR3 in DNA: TGCAGCGTTGATTCTTTGGGCAGGGGACGCTATGGCTACACCTTC. Filled out from reference TRBV29-1 and TRBJ1-2, the complete variable domain reads SAVISQKPSRDICQRGTSLTIQCQVDSQVTMMFWYRQQPGQSLTLIATANQGSEATYESGFVIDKFPISRPNLTFSTLTVSNMSPEDSSIYLCSVDSLGRGRYGYTFGSGTRLTVV.

This rearrangement joins TRBV7-2 to TRBJ2-7, with 9 bases matching TRBD1. Germline-derived CDR1 and CDR2 are SGHTA and FQGNSA. This CDR3 contains 14 residues. V lost 10 bases, J lost 3 bases, and 10 bases stayed unmatched. CDR3 coding DNA: TGTGCCATCAAACCGGGACAGGGTAACTACGAGCAGTACTTC. Translated: CAIKPGQGNYEQYF.

This clone was detected once. The chain recombines TRBV28 with TRBJ1-5; 7 bases agree with TRBD1. CDR3 length: 16 residues. Germline CDR1 reads MDHEN; CDR2 reads SYDVKM. Trimming took 0 bases from V and 7 from J; bases not matched to a gene: 9. CDR3 DNA sequence: TGTGCCAGCAGTTTATGGGGGGACAGCGACATCCAGCCCCAGCATTTT. This translates into CASSLWGDSDIQPQHF.

V and J are TRBV28 and TRBJ1-1, with 11 bases fitting TRBD1. The germline V gene has CDR1 MDHEN and CDR2 SYDVKM. V shed 8 bases and J 3 bases; nucleotides not matched to a gene: 11. The CDR3 consists of 16 residues. CDR3 DNA sequence: TGTGCCAGCTCTTGGGTGGGGACAGGGGGTTACACTGAAGCTTTCTTT. It encodes CASSWVGTGGYTEAFF.

The V call is TRBV5-1, the J call TRBJ1-2; D possibly corresponds to TRBD1 (5 bases). Germline loops: CDR1 SGHRS, CDR2 YFSETQ. CDR3 length equals 14 residues. V lost 2 bases, J lost 0 bases, and 8 bases lay in between. For the CDR3, the DNA is TGCGCCAGCAGCTTTCAGGGAACTAACTATGGCTACACCTTC. As protein: CASSFQGTNYGYTF.

The chain uses TRBV4-3 and TRBJ1-6; TRBD1 is a possible D gene (5 bases). Trimming removed 3 bases at V and 9 bases at J, with 15 bases between. CDR1 LGHNA and CDR2 YSLEER come from the germline V gene. This CDR3 has 15 residues. The CDR3 nucleotides are TGCGCCAGCAGCCAGAGTAGCCAGGGATCTTCACCCCTCCACTTT. This translates into CASSQSSQGSSPLHF.

V is TRBV2 and J is TRBJ2-2, with a weak D call TRBD2 (6 bases). The CDR3 is made up of 14 amino acids. The germline V and J ends were trimmed by 7 bases and 7 bases, with 16 bases remaining between them. Germline lookup yields CDR1 SNHLY and CDR2 FYNNEI. CDR3 sequence reads: CASNPGVGIGELFF. The CDR3 region has the DNA TGTGCCAGCAATCCGGGGGTTGGAATCGGGGAGCTGTTTTTT.

The sample holds a few counts of this clone. The gene calls are TRBV19 and TRBJ1-3, with 9 bases lining up with TRBD1. Germline values: CDR1 LNHDA, CDR2 SQIVND (reference sequence). The length of the CDR3 is 13 residues. With 5 bases clipped from V and 7 bases from J, the junction kept 3 bases outside the gene matches. The chain's CDR3 is CASSSTGGNTIYF. DNA for the CDR3: TGTGCCAGTAGTTCGACAGGGGGTAACACCATATATTTT.

The V call is TRBV27, the J call TRBJ1-5; TRBD1 is a possible D gene (6 bases). Germline CDR1 and CDR2: MNHEY and SMNVEV (reference sequence). Trimming shortened V by 1 base and J by 2 bases, and 18 bases separated the two germline ends. This CDR3 spans 18 amino acids. CDR3 coding DNA: TGTGCCAGCAGTTTATATGGGGGCTTCACAATGGGCAATCAGCCCCAGCATTTT. It translates to CASSLYGGFTMGNQPQHF.

This clone was detected only a few times. The rearrangement joins TRBV27 to TRBJ1-5; D might be TRBD1 (5 bases). CDR1 MNHEY and CDR2 SMNVEV come from the germline V gene (reference sequence). This CDR3 is built from 15 residues. The ends were cut back, 8 bases at V and 11 bases at J, with 25 bases in the middle. The CDR3 coding sequence is TGTGCCAGCGCCGACCTGGGGCAGCCCCGTCGGGCCCAGCATTTT. This gives the protein CASADLGQPRRAQHF.

The rearrangement uses TRBV5-1 and TRBJ1-1, with a possible D match to TRBD1 (5 bases). CDR3 length: 13 amino acids. Germline lookup yields CDR1 SGHRS and CDR2 YFSETQ. Trimming took 1 base from V and 7 from J, leaving 11 bases between them. The CDR3 reads CASSLLQAGEAFF. In DNA, the CDR3 is TGCGCCAGCAGCTTGTTACAGGCCGGTGAAGCTTTCTTT.

This clone was found a few times. The V call is TRBV6-6, the J call TRBJ2-5, with D possibly being TRBD1 (6 bases). CDR1 MNHNY and CDR2 SVGAGI come from the germline V gene (reference sequence). This CDR3 has 16 amino acids. V lost 5 bases and J 1 base, leaving 17 bases between the germline ends. The CDR3 sequence is CASSPPGTTSQETQYF. CDR3 DNA: TGTGCCAGCAGTCCACCAGGGACAACATCCCAAGAGACCCAGTACTTC.

This clone was recorded a few times. The chain recombines TRBV5-1 with TRBJ1-1; 8 bases line up with TRBD1. The CDR3 totals 15 residues. V was pared by 3 bases and J by 5 bases, with 9 bases of the junction left unmatched. The germline gives CDR1 SGHRS, CDR2 YFSETQ. CDR3 sequence: CASSWAGGSGTEAFF. DNA of the CDR3: TGCGCCAGCAGCTGGGCAGGGGGCTCTGGAACTGAAGCTTTCTTT.

This chain joins TRBV28 and TRBJ2-6, with D unresolved. From germline, CDR1 is MDHEN and CDR2 SYDVKM. This CDR3 is built from 15 residues. V gave up 6 bases and J gave up 1 base, with 10 bases separating them. CDR3 DNA sequence: TGTGCCAGCAGCTATAGAGTTTCTGGGGCCAACGTCCTGACTTTC. Translating it yields CASSYRVSGANVLTF.

J is TRBJ2-3 and V is TRBV7-9, with 11 nucleotides matching TRBD2. The CDR3 runs 16 residues. Germline lookup yields CDR1 SEHNR and CDR2 FQNEAQ (reference sequence). The trim removed 1 base at V and 6 bases at J, leaving 6 bases unmatched. This CDR3 reads CASSLGLAGPGDTQYF. For the CDR3, the DNA is TGTGCCAGCAGCTTAGGACTAGCGGGGCCGGGGGATACGCAGTATTTT.

In its sample, this clone was seen a few times. The J gene is TRBJ1-1, the V gene TRBV5-4, with 9 bases lining up with TRBD1. Trimming removed 3 bases from V and 4 bases from J; junction bases left unmatched: 4. The CDR3 sequence is 14 residues long. Germline CDR1 and CDR2: SGHNT and YYREEE (reference sequence). The CDR3 region is CASSSKTGGTEAFF. The CDR3 DNA is TGTGCCAGCAGCTCGAAGACAGGGGGCACTGAAGCTTTCTTT.

The gene calls are TRBV7-6 and TRBJ2-5; maybe TRBD2 (6 bases). The ends were cut back, 6 bases at V and 0 bases at J, with 11 bases in the middle. The germline gives CDR1 SGHVS, CDR2 FNYEAQ. This CDR3 region has 14 residues. The CDR3 here is CASSKAGHQETQYF. The DNA for the CDR3 is TGTGCCAGCAGTAAGGCGGGACACCAAGAGACCCAGTACTTC.

V usage is TRBV19 and J usage is TRBJ1-5, with D perhaps matching TRBD1 (5 bases). The CDR3 sequence is 17 residues long. V gave up 2 bases and J gave up 3 bases, with 17 bases separating them. Germline CDR1 is LNHDA and CDR2 is SQIVND (reference sequence). CDR3 loop: CASSILRRDGDNQPQHF. CDR3 nucleotide sequence: TGTGCCAGTAGTATACTAAGGAGGGACGGAGACAATCAGCCCCAGCATTTT.

The table lists this clone with a few counts. The chain employs TRBV11-3 and TRBJ1-4; D remains unclear. This CDR3 has 16 amino acids. Germline V gene lookup returns CDR1 SGHNT and CDR2 YENEEA. V was shortened by 1 base and J by 0 bases, with 9 bases between the two germline ends. The CDR3 DNA is TGTGCCAGCAGCTTAGGGTGGAGGGCAACTAATGAAAAACTGTTTTTT. Translated: CASSLGWRATNEKLFF.

This chain links TRBV5-1 with TRBJ2-6, with D perhaps TRBD2 (5 bases). This CDR3 has 15 amino acids. Germline-derived CDR1 and CDR2 are SGHRS and YFSETQ. Between the trimmed V and J ends, which lost 5 bases and 2 bases, there was a span of 11 bases. The CDR3 loop is CASSYASTGANVLTF. The CDR3 DNA follows: TGCGCCAGCAGTTACGCTAGCACTGGGGCCAACGTCCTGACTTTC.

Remarks on this clone: The junction departs from germline at one end; a sequencing error may be responsible. The chain employs TRBV6-1 and TRBJ2-1; 7 bases agree with TRBD1. CDR3 size: 13 residues. In germline, CDR1 is MNHNS, CDR2 SASEGT. The CDR3 region has the DNA TGTGCCGGCAGCCGGGACAGCTACAATGAGCAGTTCTTC. Its translation is CAGSRDSYNEQFF.